This TCR beta chain was recorded in a study of T-cell reconstitution after alpha-beta-depleted transplantation in children. Whole-study results and caveats: Reports say that about two months after transplant, the alpha-beta T cells came out of several hundred graft clones that had expanded. At one year after transplant, newly produced T cells mostly accounted for T-cell counts and diversity.

Preparation of the TCRbeta library used unique molecular identifiers. From the PCR reads, TCRdb called clonotypes with MiXCR, one entry per CDR3 protein. The sample consists of some 200,000 distinct CDR3 sequences, 5.5% to 7% of them appearing once. V was clipped by 7 bases and J by 6 bases, with 9 bases between them. The CDR3 spans 12 residues. In this sample, this clonotype turned up many times. As yet, its antigen is unknown. The sequences come from PBMCs, collected before TCRalphabeta/CD19-depleted stem cell transplant. The rearrangement uses TRBV12-3 or TRBV12-4 and TRBJ2-2; the D is unclear. This receptor was taken from a boy under 10 years old with acute lymphoblastic leukemia, due to receive a stem cell transplant. The CDR3 spells CASTHVAGELFF. The CDR3 DNA follows: TGTGCCAGCACGCACGTGGCCGGGGAGCTGTTTTTT.